This passage covers 14 T cell receptor beta chains from one sample sequenced in a study of molecular identifiers for immune sequencing clone quantification. TCRdb analysed the PCR reads with MiXCR anew, one entry per CDR3 protein. The table shows roughly 300,000 distinct CDR3 sequences, with roughly 24% occurring only once. The sequencing sample was made of naive CD8+ T cells from blood, with Jurkat cell RNA spiked in. Subset denoted: FACS-sorted CD8+CD4-CCR7+CD45RA+ naive T cells. These receptors were collected from a human donor in good health. Some libraries in this study had Jurkat cell RNA spiked in.

The table lists this clonotype with a few counts. The CDR3 loop reads CSVDAGTGDYEQYF. The CDR3 bases are TGCAGCGTTGACGCCGGGACAGGGGACTACGAGCAGTACTTC. V usage is TRBV29-1 and J usage is TRBJ2-7, with 10 bases lining up with TRBD1. J was trimmed by 3 bases and V by 3 bases; bases with no gene match: 5. The V gene's germline CDR1 is SQVTM and CDR2 ANQGSEA. There are 14 residues in the CDR3.

Worth noting for this clonotype: A read error may explain this, as a much larger clone is one base away. The chain recombines TRBV29-1 with TRBJ2-3; 10 nucleotides match TRBD1. This CDR3 region has 16 residues. Germline-derived CDR1 and CDR2 are SQVTM and ANQGSEA. In nucleotides, the CDR3 is TGCAGTCCTACCTGGGGACAGGGGCGTCGCACAGATACGCAGTATTTT. Translation gives CSPTWGQGRRTDTQYF.

This clonotype was detected many times. The CDR3, as DNA: TGTGCCAGCAGCAGAGGGACAGTTGAAGCTTTCTTT. Encoded protein: CASSRGTVEAFF. This chain joins TRBV7-9 and TRBJ1-1; 7 positions agree with TRBD1. J gave up 7 bases and V 5 bases, and 4 bases lay outside the gene matches. Germline V gives CDR1 SEHNR, CDR2 FQNEAQ (reference sequence). This CDR3 is 12 amino acids long.

This clonotype occurred a few times. The gene calls are TRBV27 and TRBJ2-1; D is possibly TRBD1 or TRBD2 (5 bases each). The CDR3 loop spans 16 amino acids. Trimming shortened V by 4 bases and J by 2 bases, and 15 bases separated the two germline ends. Per the germline V gene, CDR1 is MNHEY and CDR2 is SMNVEV (reference sequence). The CDR3 coding sequence is TGTGCCAGCAGTTCCGCTATGGGGGAGCCCTACAATGAGCAGTTCTTC. It yields the protein CASSSAMGEPYNEQFF.

On this clonotype: A much larger clone sits a single nucleotide away, making a read error possible. The chain has TRBV24-1 and TRBJ1-4; D not certain. CDR3 length equals 15 residues. Germline assignment: CDR1 KGHDR and CDR2 SFDVKD. Trimming cost V 4 bases and J 0 bases, with 8 bases left between them. The CDR3, as DNA: TGTGCCACCAGTGACGGGAGTTCAACTAATGAAAAACTGTTTTTT. Residues: CATSDGSSTNEKLFF.

CDR3: CASSNPIQGDEQYF. DNA of the CDR3: TGTGCCAGCTCTAACCCTATACAGGGTGACGAGCAGTACTTC. The V call is TRBV18, the J call TRBJ2-7; TRBD1 might be the D (6 bases). Germline CDR1 reads KGHSH; CDR2 reads LQKENI. V dropped 6 bases and J dropped 5 bases, with 17 bases sitting between them. The CDR3 consists of 14 residues.

This clonotype was picked up one time. The junction and the germline gene differ at one end; a read error may be behind it. The chain employs TRBV5-3 and TRBJ2-3; tentatively, D is TRBD2 (6 bases). TRBV5-3 is noted as an ORF with a role that remains uncertain. This CDR3 spans 16 amino acids. In DNA form, the CDR3 reads TGTACCAGCGGCTCCGGGGACTCCCGATTTCTGGATACGCAGTATTTT. Its protein is CTSGSGDSRFLDTQYF.

The sample holds a few counts of this clonotype. The gene calls are TRBV7-9 and TRBJ2-7, with D possibly matching TRBD2 (6 bases). Germline V CDR1 and CDR2: SEHNR, FQNEAQ (reference sequence). This CDR3 is 14 amino acids long. Deletions cut 2 bases from V and 0 bases from J, with 8 bases between. CDR3 in amino acids: CASSLFGSSYEQYF. CDR3 nucleotides: TGTGCCAGCAGCTTATTCGGGAGCTCCTACGAGCAGTACTTC. Variable domain in full (rest from reference TRBV7-9 and TRBJ2-7): DTGVSQNPRHKITKRGQNVTFRCDPISEHNRLYWYRQTLGQGPEFLTYFQNEAQLEKSRLLSDRFSAERPKGSFSTLEIQRTEQGDSAMYLCASSLFGSSYEQYFGPGTRLTVT.

This clonotype was counted at least ten times. The chain combines TRBV28 with TRBJ2-7; D may be TRBD1 (6 bases). Per germline, CDR1 MDHEN and CDR2 SYDVKM. The CDR3 has 15 residues. V was pared by 2 bases and J by 2 bases, with 13 bases between. CDR3 DNA sequence: TGTGCCAGCAGTTTACCCCCGGCAGGGGCCTACGAGCAGTACTTC. It encodes CASSLPPAGAYEQYF.

For this clonotype: A much larger clone differs by one base, so this may be a read error. This chain joins TRBV7-2 and TRBJ1-1, with D uncertain. This CDR3 region has 14 residues. Germline CDR1 SGHTA, CDR2 FQGNSA. The CDR3 loop is CASSLIELNTAAFF. The CDR3 coding sequence is TGTGCCAGCAGCTTAATCGAACTGAACACTGCAGCTTTCTTT.

A remark on this clonotype: No conserved phenylalanine or tryptophan is present at the end of the CDR3, so a read error is the likely explanation. The chain links TRBV9 to TRBJ2-3, with 11 bases that match TRBD2. The CDR3 totals 15 residues. V shed 4 bases, J shed 2 bases, and the junction held 3 bases outside the gene matches. Germline-derived CDR1 and CDR2 are SGDLS and YYNGEE. DNA of the CDR3: TGTGCCAGCAGCCCTAGCGGGGGGCCCACAGATACGCAGTATCTT. Protein product: CASSPSGGPTDTQYL.

This clonotype appeared a few times. The rearrangement links TRBV13 to TRBJ2-1; the D gene could be TRBD1 or TRBD2 (5 bases each). This CDR3 contains 15 residues. V lost 5 bases and J 8 bases, leaving 19 bases between the germline ends. Germline lookup yields CDR1 PRHDT and CDR2 FYEKMQ (reference sequence). The CDR3 is CASSTRDHPEDEQFF. CDR3 sequence (DNA): TGTGCCAGCAGCACCCGGGACCACCCCGAGGATGAGCAGTTCTTC.

This clonotype was seen many times. The chain combines TRBV28 with TRBJ2-4, with D maybe TRBD1 (6 bases). The CDR3 runs to 16 residues. Germline V lookup: CDR1 MDHEN, CDR2 SYDVKM. Trimming removed 5 bases at V and 0 bases at J, with 14 bases between. The CDR3 nucleotides are TGTGCCAGCAGTCCACCGGGACACCTAGCCAAAAACATTCAGTACTTC. Its protein is CASSPPGHLAKNIQYF. The full variable domain, in which reference TRBV28 and TRBJ2-4 provide the parts outside the CDR3, is DVKVTQSSRYLVKRTGEKVFLECVQDMDHENMFWYRQDPGLGLRLIYFSYDVKMKEKGDIPEGYSVSREKKERFSLILESASTNQTSMYLCASSPPGHLAKNIQYFGAGTRLSVL.

This clonotype was picked up a small number of times. This chain joins TRBV5-1 and TRBJ2-5, with TRBD1 as a possible D gene (5 bases). The CDR3 loop spans 19 amino acids. V was pared by 0 bases and J by 2 bases, with 23 bases between. Germline values: CDR1 SGHRS, CDR2 YFSETQ. CDR3 region: CASSLVLSGQGHPQETQYF. The CDR3, as DNA: TGCGCCAGCAGCTTGGTGCTTAGTGGACAAGGGCACCCGCAAGAGACCCAGTACTTC.